The T cell receptor (beta chain) described here comes from a study of T-cell memory formation after mild COVID-19. Study-wide points: Detection of some responders pre-infection suggested pre-existing cross-reactive memory T cells participated.

In TCRdb, the 5' RACE reads were re-called with MiXCR into one record per CDR3 protein. In the table there are about 270,000 distinct CDR3 sequences, around 17% of which are singletons. V lost 7 bases, J lost 2 bases, and 23 bases lay in between. The CDR3 runs to 16 residues. CDR1 is GTSNPN, CDR2 SVGIG, per germline (reference sequence). The sample holds a few counts of this clonotype. Its specificity is not known. Sequenced material: PBMCs or a T cell subset sorted from them (not recorded which). This rearrangement joins TRBV30 to TRBJ1-2; a possible D gene is TRBD1 (6 bases). The sequence was obtained from a young man who had mild COVID-19 (a few samples of this study predate the infection). Cell type and time point are not known. CDR3 sequence (DNA): TGTGCCTCCAGGGGACTCATAGGTATCTCGAACTATGGCTACACCTTC. Residues: CASRGLIGISNYGYTF.